This is a list of T cell receptor beta chains from one sample in a study of T-cell memory formation after mild COVID-19. Each CDR3 protein gets one entry after TCRdb re-called the 5' RACE reads with MiXCR. The sample lists under 700,000 distinct CDR3 sequences; roughly 21% were seen once. The sample taken for sequencing was PBMCs or a T cell subset sorted from them (not recorded which). All receptors come from an adult woman who had mild COVID-19 (a few samples of this study predate the infection). Cell type and time point are not known. The CDR3 runs from the conserved cysteine through the conserved F or W. D genes are given only for firm matches. Some rows have no size entry. The others give once, few or many, or a class for an expanded clone.

TRBV7-2	TRBJ2-1	-	-	TGTGCCAGCACAGGGTACTCCTACAATGAGCAGTTCTTC	CASTGYSYNEQFF
TRBV15	TRBJ1-2	few	-	TGTGCCACCAGCAGAGATCCCGGGGCAGGTTCGACTTTTAACTATGGCTACACCTTC	CATSRDPGAGSTFNYGYTF
TRBV19	TRBJ2-1	-	-	TGTGCCAGTAGTATCGGAACAGGGATCACGAATGAGCAGTTCTTC	CASSIGTGITNEQFF
TRBV20-1	TRBJ2-3	-	TRBD2	TGCAGTGCTAGAGTGGCACTAGCGGGGGCGGGAGATACGCAGTATTTT	CSARVALAGAGDTQYF
TRBV2	TRBJ1-1	-	TRBD1	TGTGCCAGCAGTGAAGGCCCCAGGGGGGACACTGAAGCTTTCTTT	CASSEGPRGDTEAFF
TRBV5-1	TRBJ2-5	few	-	TGCGCCAGCAGCTTATCCCAGGGACCCCAAGAGACCCAGTACTTC	CASSLSQGPQETQYF
TRBV6-6	TRBJ2-7	few	-	TGTGCCAGCGGGCCCCGAGGGCTCGAGCAGTACTTC	CASGPRGLEQYF
TRBV5-5	TRBJ2-7	-	TRBD2	TGTGCCAGCAGCTTGGTGACTAGCGGGAGGGCAGACGAGCAGTACTTC	CASSLVTSGRADEQYF
TRBV27	TRBJ2-1	-	TRBD2	TGTGCCAGCAGTTTACTCAGCGGGAGCAACAATGAGCAGTTCTTC	CASSLLSGSNNEQFF
TRBV12-3/TRBV12-4	TRBJ2-1	once	TRBD2	TGTGCCAGCAGCCTGACTAGCGGGGGGGCCCATGAGCAGTTCTTC	CASSLTSGGAHEQFF
TRBV7-9	TRBJ1-5	-	TRBD1	TGTGCCAGCAGCTTGCCCCGCCAGGGGGCAGGGGATCAGCCCCAGCATTTT	CASSLPRQGAGDQPQHF
TRBV3-1	TRBJ2-5	few	TRBD2	TGTGCCAGCAGCTTGACTAGCGGGGGCCCCCAAGAGACCCAGTACTTC	CASSLTSGGPQETQYF
TRBV6-6	TRBJ2-1	few	-	TGTGCCAGCAGTTTCCGGGACCCTGGGAGGAATGAGCAGTTCTTC	CASSFRDPGRNEQFF
TRBV6-2/TRBV6-3	TRBJ2-2	-	-	TGTGCCAGCAGTAGGGACTCCGACACCGGGGAGCTGTTTTTT	CASSRDSDTGELFF
TRBV18	TRBJ1-5	once	TRBD1	TGTGCCAGCTCAGGACAGGGCAGCCAAGGCCCCCAGCATTTT	CASSGQGSQGPQHF
TRBV4-3	TRBJ1-5	few	-	TGCGCCAGCAGCCTTTTCTTCGGACAGAATCAGCCCCAGCATTTT	CASSLFFGQNQPQHF
TRBV7-9	TRBJ2-2	few	-	TGTGCCAGCAGCTTTCGGGGATCGGGCACCGGGGAGCTGTTTTTT	CASSFRGSGTGELFF
TRBV6-5	TRBJ2-2	-	-	TGTGCCAGCAGTCAAAGCCCGGAGTACACCGGGGAGCTGTTTTTT	CASSQSPEYTGELFF
TRBV20-1	TRBJ2-7	-	-	TGCAGTGCTATTCCGGTGGGGGAAGCCTACGAGCAGTACTTC	CSAIPVGEAYEQYF
TRBV10-3	TRBJ2-1	-	-	TGTGCCATCAGTGCGGTGGTAGGCAATGGGCAGTTCTTC	CAISAVVGNGQFF
TRBV20-1	TRBJ2-1	-	-	TGCAGTGCTCGGGTGTACAATGAGCAGTTCTTC	CSARVYNEQFF
TRBV7-9	TRBJ2-3	few	TRBD2	TGTGCCAGCAGCGTAACTCGCACTAGCGGGAGTCGAAGCACAGATACGCAGTATTTT	CASSVTRTSGSRSTDTQYF
TRBV27	TRBJ2-7	-	-	TGTGCCAGCAGTTACACCATAGGACACCGCTACGAGCAGTACTTC	CASSYTIGHRYEQYF
TRBV5-6	TRBJ2-5	few	TRBD2	TGTGCCAGCAGCTTGGACGGGGGGCAAGAGACCCAGTACTTC	CASSLDGGQETQYF
TRBV10-3	TRBJ1-1	-	-	TGTGCCACCGGGCTAGGGATAAACACTGAAGCTTTCTTT	CATGLGINTEAFF
TRBV12-3/TRBV12-4	TRBJ1-3	once	-	TGTGCCAGCACCCGAGCCTCTGGAAACACCATATATTTT	CASTRASGNTIYF
TRBV6-6	TRBJ1-4	-	TRBD1	TGTGCCAGCAGTTCGACACCAGGGGGCGGGCCCCGGGGTAATGAAAAACTGTTTTTT	CASSSTPGGGPRGNEKLFF
TRBV5-6	TRBJ2-7	-	-	TGTGCCAGCAGCTTAGACAGCTTACCCTACGAGCAGTACTTC	CASSLDSLPYEQYF
TRBV12-3/TRBV12-4	TRBJ1-1	-	-	TGTGCCAGCACTCACTTATTCACTGAAGCTTTCTTT	CASTHLFTEAFF
TRBV5-1	TRBJ2-1	-	TRBD2	TGCGCCAGCAGCTTGAGGTCGGGGGGGGCCGTTGGTGAGCAGTTCTTC	CASSLRSGGAVGEQFF
TRBV20-1	TRBJ2-5	-	-	TGCAGTGCTAGAGATCTTGACGGGGTGAGGACCCAGTACTTC	CSARDLDGVRTQYF
TRBV4-3	TRBJ2-2	many	TRBD2	TGCGCCAGCAGCCTTGAGCGGGATCTGAACACCGGGGAGCTGTTTTTT	CASSLERDLNTGELFF
TRBV4-3	TRBJ2-1	-	-	TGCGCCAGCAGCCAGGACGTAGCGGGACTCACAGGGGATGAGCAGTTCTTC	CASSQDVAGLTGDEQFF
TRBV30	TRBJ1-5	few	TRBD1	TGTGCCTGGAGTAGGGACAGCCGGAGCAATCAGCCCCAGCATTTT	CAWSRDSRSNQPQHF
TRBV14	TRBJ2-2	few	TRBD1	TGTGCCAGCAGCCAATGGGGACAGGGGATGACCGGGGAGCTGTTTTTT	CASSQWGQGMTGELFF
TRBV4-2	TRBJ2-1	few	-	TGTGCCAGCAGCCAAGAAGGCAGTGGAGGGCTGGGGAATGAGCAGTTCTTC	CASSQEGSGGLGNEQFF
TRBV6-5	TRBJ2-3	few	-	TGTGCCAGCAGTTGGACGGGGACGGGCACAGATACGCAGTATTTT	CASSWTGTGTDTQYF
TRBV20-1	TRBJ1-5	-	-	TGCAGTGCTCCCCAGGGGAATCAGCCCCAGCATTTT	CSAPQGNQPQHF
TRBV5-1	TRBJ1-1	few	-	TGCGCCAGCAGCTTGATCCCCAACGGGGACACTGAAGCTTTCTTT	CASSLIPNGDTEAFF
TRBV12-3/TRBV12-4	TRBJ1-1	-	TRBD1	TGTGCCAGCACTAGGGACAGGGGGCGGTTAGCTTTCTTT	CASTRDRGRLAFF
TRBV5-4	TRBJ1-2	few	TRBD1	TGTGCCAGCAGCTTTACAGGGGGGGCCTATGGCTACACCTTC	CASSFTGGAYGYTF
TRBV15	TRBJ1-5	once	-	TGTGCCACCAGCAGAAGCACGGCCTGGGGCAATCAGCCCCAGCATTTT	CATSRSTAWGNQPQHF
TRBV12-3/TRBV12-4	TRBJ2-1	-	-	TGTGCCAGCAGTTTGGTTTTGCGGGACTCCTACAATGAGCAGTTCTTC	CASSLVLRDSYNEQFF
TRBV11-2	TRBJ2-5	few	-	TGTGCCAGCAGCTTAGAGACCCTCGTGCGATACTTC	CASSLETLVRYF
TRBV29-1	TRBJ2-2	few	-	TGCAGCGTTACATCGACCTACACCGGGGAGCTGTTTTTT	CSVTSTYTGELFF